The rows below give T cell receptor beta chains drawn from one sample of a study of shared clonotypes between healthy human individuals. Sequencing used immunoSEQ multiplex PCR; TCRdb keeps in-frame clones, though not all of them. The data hold around 2.5 million clones, with over 85% observed a single time. The sequencing input was naive CD4+ T cells from PBMCs. The receptor set was obtained from a man in his late teens or twenties in good health. Some clones in this sample may be carry-over from other donors' samples. Both conserved end residues are trimmed from each CDR3. Fields, in order: clone size, J gene, V gene, CDR3 protein. Clone size is shown for a subset of rows, as once, few, many or a class of expanded clone.

. | TRBJ1-1 | TRBV5-4 | ASSPSRVLLNTEAF
. | TRBJ1-2 | TRBV30 | AWSVRFSAFGYGYT
. | TRBJ2-1 | TRBV9 | ASSSWGGAVYNEQF
. | TRBJ1-3 | TRBV28 | ASSRFQGTPGNTIY
. | . | TRBV25-1 | ARGRGRGSYEQY
. | TRBJ2-3 | TRBV29-1 | SVARSTDTQY
few | TRBJ1-1 | TRBV11-2 | ASSVGPTEAF
once | TRBJ1-2 | TRBV27 | ASRRAYGGTYGYT
. | TRBJ1-1 | TRBV7-3 | ASSLWGGTEAF
. | TRBJ2-2 | TRBV18 | ASSHRDRGTGELF
. | TRBJ2-1 | TRBV7-9 | ASSSGKQGAGYNEQF
. | TRBJ1-1 | TRBV5-1 | ASSLKGLAEAF
. | TRBJ1-1 | TRBV7-2 | ASSHAGSSEAF
. | TRBJ2-1 | TRBV25-1 | ASSPKTGSESYNEQF
. | TRBJ1-3 | TRBV10-3 | ATQGLSSGNTIY
. | TRBJ2-1 | TRBV7-2 | ASSISGYNEQF
. | TRBJ2-4 | TRBV30 | ASQPSRGIQY
. | TRBJ2-3 | TRBV5-1 | ASSSGTSGKPDTQY
. | TRBJ2-1 | TRBV29-1 | SAAGRGDSGLGTSGRAPNEQF
. | TRBJ2-1 | TRBV2 | ASQTVHRGQGRDKLINEQF
. | TRBJ2-3 | TRBV7-6 | ASSLVALEGTDTQY
. | TRBJ2-1 | TRBV5-1 | ASSPGDRGYNEQF
. | TRBJ1-5 | TRBV19 | ASSIVGRGYQPQH
. | TRBJ1-2 | TRBV9 | ASSVGGDRAFGYT
. | TRBJ2-4 | TRBV28 | ASSFDSRDSLAKNIQY
. | TRBJ2-7 | TRBV6-6 | ASSRDSYEQY
once | TRBJ2-7 | TRBV4-2 | ASSQDYGRVGYEQY
. | TRBJ2-7 | TRBV7-9 | ASSSAGTSGYQQY
. | TRBJ2-7 | TRBV11-2 | ASSLQGTYEQY
. | TRBJ2-7 | TRBV15 | ATSRAPGFGGEQY
. | TRBJ2-1 | TRBV11-2 | ASSLKLVDVIEQF
once | TRBJ2-3 | TRBV7-9 | ASSIYKSSLGSPDTQY
. | TRBJ2-7 | TRBV10-3 | AISRGQAVYEQY
. | TRBJ2-1 | TRBV9 | ASSVGATYNEQF
. | TRBJ2-1 | TRBV5-6 | ASSRRRFRDQDHNEQF
once | TRBJ2-7 | TRBV28 | ASGFRGAQFYEQY
. | TRBJ2-7 | TRBV5-6 | ASSLPGEGNEQY
. | TRBJ1-1 | TRBV30 | AWNVGGGGTEAF
. | TRBJ2-5 | TRBV28 | ASSLSLTTQY
. | TRBJ2-7 | TRBV27 | ASSEKLGATIHEQY
. | TRBJ2-3 | TRBV4-1 | ASSQESGRAGRAPQY
. | TRBJ1-6 | TRBV6-5 | ASSSIAPYNSPLH
. | TRBJ2-4 | TRBV19 | ASSMSGVVKNIQY
. | TRBJ2-5 | TRBV7-2 | ASNQLGAETQY
. | TRBJ2-1 | TRBV7-2 | ASSFGSRGALNEQF
once | TRBJ2-7 | TRBV6-5 | ASSSPGLSNEQY
. | TRBJ1-1 | TRBV7-9 | ASSFGENTEAF